Listed below are T cell receptor beta chains from one sample, sequenced in a study of tumor-infiltrating lymphocytes in primary liver carcinoma. TCRdb analysed the multiplex PCR reads with MiXCR anew, one entry per CDR3 protein. The table includes 300,000 to 350,000 distinct CDR3 sequences, 65% detected once. The sequencing input was peripheral blood. Receptors were obtained from a man in his forties with primary liver carcinoma and hepatitis B virus infection. Each CDR3 is given without its conserved first and last residue.

V	length	CDR3
TRBV28	11	ASSLVGGSGYT
TRBV11-2	14	ASSLKVNADTEELF
TRBV11-3	12	ASSQHRVSGDMF
TRBV28	9	ASTGANVLT
TRBV6-2/TRBV6-3	14	ASITQGGAYNQPQH
TRBV11-2	14	GSSLELHFKSFEQY
TRBV11-2	12	ASSLVKSTGELF
TRBV5-1	12	ASSQDRQPDTQY
TRBV7-9	12	VSSLEGADGDLF
TRBV9	12	ASSETGGGETQY
TRBV29-1	11	SGSVLSTDTQY
TRBV5-5	13	ASSLFLAGEGELF
TRBV6-5	13	ASTRSTSGRDEQF
TRBV6-2/TRBV6-3	10	ASSSTGPGQY
TRBV29-1	12	SIEPLDVGDEQF
TRBV10-3	10	AISSSSNEQF
TRBV28	12	ASSLEALPYEQY
TRBV5-5	11	TSSLAEEYGYT
TRBV6-6	13	ASIDETSGNYEQY
TRBV11-2	16	ASSLRATDSGRSDELF
TRBV11-2	13	ASSLLGANTGEPF
TRBV11-1	13	ASSRGVGEEMTQY
TRBV6-5	13	ASSRNPRSNYGYT
TRBV11-2	12	ASSFGGFREKSA
TRBV5-5	13	ASSLSWTRVETQY
TRBV5-1	12	ASSLGQQNTGAF